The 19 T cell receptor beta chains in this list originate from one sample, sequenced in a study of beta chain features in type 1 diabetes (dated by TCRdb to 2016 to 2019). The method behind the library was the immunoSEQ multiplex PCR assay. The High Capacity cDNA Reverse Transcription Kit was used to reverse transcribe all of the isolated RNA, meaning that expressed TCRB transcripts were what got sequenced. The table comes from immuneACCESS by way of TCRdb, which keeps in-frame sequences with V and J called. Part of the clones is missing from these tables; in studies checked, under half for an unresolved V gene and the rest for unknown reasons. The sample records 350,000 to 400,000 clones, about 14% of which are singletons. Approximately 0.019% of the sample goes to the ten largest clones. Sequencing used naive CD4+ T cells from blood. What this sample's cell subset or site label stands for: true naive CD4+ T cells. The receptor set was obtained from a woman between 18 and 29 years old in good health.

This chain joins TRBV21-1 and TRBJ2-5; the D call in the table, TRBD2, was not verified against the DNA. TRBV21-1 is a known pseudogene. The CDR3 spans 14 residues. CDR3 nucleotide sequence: TGTGCCAGCAGCCGGAGATCCCAGAAGGAGACCCAGTACTTC. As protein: CASSRRSQKETQYF.

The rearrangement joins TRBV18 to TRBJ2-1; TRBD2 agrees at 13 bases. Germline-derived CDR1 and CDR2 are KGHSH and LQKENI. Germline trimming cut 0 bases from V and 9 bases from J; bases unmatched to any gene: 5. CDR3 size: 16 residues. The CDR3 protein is CASSPPGTSGKGEQFF. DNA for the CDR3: TGTGCCAGCTCACCACCTGGGACTAGCGGGAAAGGTGAGCAGTTCTTC.

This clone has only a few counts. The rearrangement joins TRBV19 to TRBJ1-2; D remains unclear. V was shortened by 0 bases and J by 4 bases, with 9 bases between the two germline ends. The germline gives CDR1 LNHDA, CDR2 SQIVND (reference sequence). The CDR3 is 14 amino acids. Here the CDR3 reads CASSIDGGSYGYTF. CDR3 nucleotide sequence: TGTGCCAGTAGTATAGACGGCGGGTCCTATGGCTACACCTTC.

CDR3 sequence (DNA): TGTGCCAGCGGCAGCGCGGCTAGCGGGAGAGAGACCCAGTACTTC. Protein: CASGSAASGRETQYF. The chain couples TRBV7-2 to TRBJ2-5; TRBD2 aligns across 10 bases. From germline, CDR1 is SGHTA and CDR2 FQGNSA. Germline trimming cut 8 bases from V and 4 bases from J; bases unmatched to any gene: 10. CDR3 length: 15 amino acids.

CDR3 DNA sequence: TGTGCCAGTAGCACCACTAGCGGGACTCCCCGCAATGAGCAGTTCTTC. It codes for CASSTTSGTPRNEQFF. The gene calls are TRBV19 and TRBJ2-1; TRBD2 matches 10 bases. The CDR3 consists of 16 residues. CDR1 LNHDA and CDR2 SQIVND come from the germline V gene (reference sequence). Losses at the gene ends were 6 bases for V and 6 bases for J; bases not matched to a gene: 11.

DNA of the CDR3: TGTGCCAGCAGCCAAGATGGGGGGAGTAGGTCCGTTGAGCAGTTCTTC. Protein product: CASSQDGGSRSVEQFF. The chain joins TRBV4-2 to TRBJ2-1; the D gene is possibly TRBD2 (6 bases). Trimming took 0 bases from V and 9 from J, leaving 18 bases between them. Germline lookup yields CDR1 LGHNA and CDR2 YNFKEQ. The CDR3 has 16 amino acids.

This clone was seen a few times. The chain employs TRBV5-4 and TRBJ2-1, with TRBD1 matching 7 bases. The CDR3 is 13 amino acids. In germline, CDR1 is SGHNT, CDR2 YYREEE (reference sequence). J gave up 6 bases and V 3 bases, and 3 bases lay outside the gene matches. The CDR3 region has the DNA TGTGCCAGCAGCTCTAGGGACAGCAATGAGCAGTTCTTC. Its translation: CASSSRDSNEQFF.

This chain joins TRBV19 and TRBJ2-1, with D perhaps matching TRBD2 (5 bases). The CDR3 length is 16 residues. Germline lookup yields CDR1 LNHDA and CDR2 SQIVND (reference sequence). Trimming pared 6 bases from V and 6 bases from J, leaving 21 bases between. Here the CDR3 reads CASSRSSSYGFNEQFF. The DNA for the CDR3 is TGTGCCAGTAGCCGCTCTAGCTCGTACGGCTTCAATGAGCAGTTCTTC.

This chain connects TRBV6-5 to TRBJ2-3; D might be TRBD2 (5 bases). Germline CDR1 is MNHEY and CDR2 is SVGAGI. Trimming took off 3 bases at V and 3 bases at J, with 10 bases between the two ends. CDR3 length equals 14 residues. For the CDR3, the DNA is TGTGCCAGCAGTTATAATAGGGAGACAGATACGCAGTATTTT. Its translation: CASSYNRETDTQYF.

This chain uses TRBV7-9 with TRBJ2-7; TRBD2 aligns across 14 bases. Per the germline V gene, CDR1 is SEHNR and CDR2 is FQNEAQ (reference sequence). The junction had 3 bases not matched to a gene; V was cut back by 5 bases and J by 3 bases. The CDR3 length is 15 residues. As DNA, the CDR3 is TGTGCCAGCAGCGTTGGACTAGCGGGGGGCTACGAGCAGTACTTC. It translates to CASSVGLAGGYEQYF.

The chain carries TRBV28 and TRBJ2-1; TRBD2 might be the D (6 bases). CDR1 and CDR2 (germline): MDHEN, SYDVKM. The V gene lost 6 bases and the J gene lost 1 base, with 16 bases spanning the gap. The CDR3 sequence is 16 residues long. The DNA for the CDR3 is TGTGCCAGCAGCTCCACTCGCGGGAATTCCTACAATGAGCAGTTCTTC. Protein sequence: CASSSTRGNSYNEQFF.

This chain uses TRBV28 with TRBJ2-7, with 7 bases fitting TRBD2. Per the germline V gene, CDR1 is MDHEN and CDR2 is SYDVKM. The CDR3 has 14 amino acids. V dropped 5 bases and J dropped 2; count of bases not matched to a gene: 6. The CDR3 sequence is CASSIHGRTYEQYF. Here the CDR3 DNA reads TGTGCCAGCAGTATTCACGGGAGGACCTACGAGCAGTACTTC.

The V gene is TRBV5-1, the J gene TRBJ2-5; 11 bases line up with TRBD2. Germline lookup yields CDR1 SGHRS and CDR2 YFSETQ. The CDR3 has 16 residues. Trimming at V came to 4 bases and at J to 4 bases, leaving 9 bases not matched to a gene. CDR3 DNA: TGCGCCAGCAGCATTGCCGGGACTAGCGGTAGAGAGACCCAGTACTTC. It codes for CASSIAGTSGRETQYF.

The CDR3 DNA is TGTGCCAGCAGTTTCAGGTTCCACATCTCTGGGGCCAACGTCCTGACTTTC. The encoded protein is CASSFRFHISGANVLTF. The chain combines TRBV27 with TRBJ2-6; D is uncertain. Germline CDR1 MNHEY, CDR2 SMNVEV (reference sequence). This CDR3 is built from 17 residues. Trimming stripped 3 bases from V and 0 bases from J, with 12 bases between.

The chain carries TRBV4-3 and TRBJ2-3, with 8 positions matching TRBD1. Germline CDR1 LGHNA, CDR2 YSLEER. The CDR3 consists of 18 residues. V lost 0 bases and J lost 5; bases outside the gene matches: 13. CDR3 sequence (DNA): TGCGCCAGCAGCCAAGATGGGGGACAGGCCTCTATGGGAGATACGCAGTATTTT. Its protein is CASSQDGGQASMGDTQYF.

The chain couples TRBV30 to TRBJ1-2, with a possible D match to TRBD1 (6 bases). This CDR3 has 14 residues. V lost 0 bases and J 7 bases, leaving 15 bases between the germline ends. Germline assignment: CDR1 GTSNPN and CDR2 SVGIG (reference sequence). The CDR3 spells CAWSVQGPRRGYTF. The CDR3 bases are TGTGCCTGGAGTGTACAGGGCCCGAGGCGTGGCTACACCTTC.

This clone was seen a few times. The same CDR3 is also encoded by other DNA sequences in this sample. CDR3 DNA sequence: TGCAGCGTTGGCGGGGCCTACGAGCAGTACTTC. Its translation: CSVGGAYEQYF. This chain connects TRBV29-1 to TRBJ2-7; maybe TRBD2 (6 bases). This CDR3 spans 11 amino acids. Germline CDR1 SQVTM, CDR2 ANQGSEA. V lost 4 bases to trimming and J lost 2 bases, with 6 bases between them.

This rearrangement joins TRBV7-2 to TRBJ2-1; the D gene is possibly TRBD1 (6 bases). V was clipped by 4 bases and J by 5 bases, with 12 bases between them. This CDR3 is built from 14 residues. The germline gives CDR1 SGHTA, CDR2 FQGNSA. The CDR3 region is CASSSRGLNNEQFF. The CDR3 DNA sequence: TGTGCCAGCAGCTCCAGGGGTCTTAACAATGAGCAGTTCTTC.

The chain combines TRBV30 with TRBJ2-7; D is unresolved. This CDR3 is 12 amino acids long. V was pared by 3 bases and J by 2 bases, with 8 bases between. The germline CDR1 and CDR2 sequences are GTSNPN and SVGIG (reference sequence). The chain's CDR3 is CAWRSVAYEQYF. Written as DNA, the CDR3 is TGTGCCTGGAGGTCGGTAGCCTACGAGCAGTACTTC.